The TCR beta chain described here comes from a study of CD8 T cells in ankylosing spondylitis. In germline, CDR1 is MNHEY, CDR2 SVGAGI. The CDR3 sequence is 15 residues long. Trimming left V 0 bases short and J 0 bases short, with 8 bases between. Study-wide findings and caveats: A TCR beta motif of under 10 highly homologous variants appeared characteristic of ankylosing spondylitis blood.

TCRdb passed the 5' RACE reads through MiXCR, listing each CDR3 protein once. This table has around 94,000 distinct CDR3 sequences, roughly 8.5% appearing once. Note on this clonotype: What it recognizes is unknown.

What was sequenced was blood, either unsorted or a sorted T cell fraction (not recorded which). The clonotype comes from a male donor with ankylosing spondylitis. This chain joins TRBV6-5 and TRBJ1-1, with a weak D call TRBD1 (5 bases). CDR3 loop: CASSYSGGMNTEAFF. The CDR3 DNA reads as TGTGCCAGCAGTTACTCCGGGGGAATGAACACTGAAGCTTTCTTT.